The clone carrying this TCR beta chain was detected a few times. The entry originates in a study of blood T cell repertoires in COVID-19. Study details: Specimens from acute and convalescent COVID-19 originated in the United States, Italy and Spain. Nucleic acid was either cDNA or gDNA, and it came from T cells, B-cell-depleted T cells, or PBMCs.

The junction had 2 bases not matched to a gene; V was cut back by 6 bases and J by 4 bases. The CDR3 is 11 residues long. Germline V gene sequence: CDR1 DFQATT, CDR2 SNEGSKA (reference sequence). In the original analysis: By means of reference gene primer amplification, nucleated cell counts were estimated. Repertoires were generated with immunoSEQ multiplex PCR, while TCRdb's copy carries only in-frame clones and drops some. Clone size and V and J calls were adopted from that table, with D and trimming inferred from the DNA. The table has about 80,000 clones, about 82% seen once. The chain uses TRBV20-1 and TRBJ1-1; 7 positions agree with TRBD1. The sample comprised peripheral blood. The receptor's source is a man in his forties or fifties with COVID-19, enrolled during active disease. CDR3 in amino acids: CSATGVTEAFF. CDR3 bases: TGCAGTGCCACAGGGGTCACTGAAGCTTTCTTT.